One TCR beta chain is described in this entry. This record comes from a study of PD-1 and CTLA-4 blockade in melanoma. TCRdb's table, derived via immunoSEQ multiplex PCR, lists solely in-frame clones and lacks some. The sample contains some 7,100 clones, about four fifths of which appear only once. The sequenced sample was CD8+ T cells from peripheral blood, obtained before anti-PD-1 treatment. The source of this sequence is a human donor with melanoma.

The CDR3 here is CASSLAGASYNEQFF. CDR3 DNA sequence: TGTGCCAGCAGCCTAGCGGGAGCCTCCTACAATGAGCAGTTCTTC. The genes are TRBV11-2 and TRBJ2-1; the match to TRBD2 covers 10 bases. This CDR3 has 15 residues. CDR1 and CDR2 from the germline V gene are SGHAT and FQNNGV. The ends lost 5 bases at V and 0 bases at J; junction bases unmatched: 1.